This T cell receptor beta chain was recorded in a study of blood T cell repertoires in COVID-19. About the study: Sample material is recorded as cDNA or gDNA derived from T cells, B-cell-depleted T cells, or PBMCs.

V was clipped by 6 bases and J by 2 bases, with 12 bases between them. CDR3 size: 14 residues. Germline V CDR1 and CDR2: SNHLY, FYNNEI. Clinical histories supplied by participants themselves formed the basis of cohort assignment. Original processing methods: Reference gene primer amplification in the assay estimated nucleated cell counts. Profiling relied on immunoSEQ multiplex PCR, and the TCRdb table lists in-frame clones only, not all of them. The D gene and trimming were derived from the DNA, and the V and J assignments and clone size from that table. Of hundreds of thousands of clones in the sample, around 86% were seen once.

The rearrangement uses TRBV2 and TRBJ2-3; weak D call: TRBD1 (6 bases). Sequenced: PBMCs or T cells enriched from blood (not recorded which). This receptor was obtained from a woman aged 40-49 years with acute COVID-19. The CDR3 loop is CASREDRNTDTQYF. In nucleotides, the CDR3 is TGTGCCAGCAGAGAGGACAGAAACACAGATACGCAGTATTTT.